A single sample gave rise to the 7 T cell receptor beta chains below, sequenced in a study of molecular identifiers for immune sequencing clone quantification. TCRdb fed the PCR reads into MiXCR, producing one record per CDR3 protein. The sample yields 50,000 to 65,000 distinct CDR3 sequences, 20% to 25% seen once. Material for sequencing was naive CD8+ T cells from blood, with Jurkat cell RNA spiked in. Subset noted: FACS-sorted CD8+CD4-CCR7+CD45RA+ naive T cells. Receptors were obtained from a human donor in good health. Some libraries in this study had Jurkat cell RNA spiked in.

This clonotype appeared a few times. The chain recombines TRBV2 with TRBJ2-1, with 9 bases fitting TRBD2. J gave up 9 bases and V 3 bases, and 3 bases lay outside the gene matches. CDR1 SNHLY and CDR2 FYNNEI come from the germline V gene. The length of the CDR3 is 13 residues. The CDR3 reads CASSEGLAPEQFF. As DNA, the CDR3 is TGTGCCAGCAGTGAGGGACTAGCTCCTGAGCAGTTCTTC.

This clonotype was picked up a small number of times. The rearrangement joins TRBV7-2 to TRBJ2-3; D not resolved. The V gene's germline CDR1 is SGHTA and CDR2 FQGNSA. V lost 1 base and J 4 bases, leaving 12 bases between the germline ends. The length of the CDR3 is 15 residues. CDR3 protein: CASSLESVPPDTQYF. The CDR3 DNA is TGTGCCAGCAGCTTAGAATCTGTTCCCCCAGATACGCAGTATTTT. The variable domain in full, completed from reference TRBV7-2 and TRBJ2-3, reads GAGVSQSPSNKVTEKGKDVELRCDPISGHTALYWYRQSLGQGLEFLIYFQGNSAPDKSGLPSDRFSAERTGGSVSTLTIQRTQQEDSAVYLCASSLESVPPDTQYFGPGTRLTVL.

The V call is TRBV10-2, the J call TRBJ2-7, with D tentatively TRBD1 or TRBD2 (5 bases each). The V end was cut by 7 bases, the J end by 3 bases, with 7 bases between. The CDR3 extends over 11 amino acids. Germline V gene sequence: CDR1 WSHSY, CDR2 SAAADI. The CDR3 protein is CASMGDYEQYF. The CDR3 DNA reads as TGCGCCAGCATGGGGGACTACGAGCAGTACTTC.

This clonotype was seen a handful of times. The chain links TRBV29-1 to TRBJ2-5; 8 nucleotides agree with TRBD1. Germline V gives CDR1 SQVTM, CDR2 ANQGSEA. The CDR3 sequence is 14 residues long. The junction had 8 bases not matched to a gene; V was cut back by 3 bases and J by 5 bases. The CDR3 sequence: CSVDRDRRKETQYF. The CDR3 DNA follows: TGCAGCGTTGATCGGGACAGGAGGAAGGAGACCCAGTACTTC.

The sample holds many counts of this clonotype. The chain uses TRBV27 and TRBJ2-1, with D perhaps TRBD1 (6 bases). The CDR3 runs 15 residues. Between the trimmed V and J ends, which lost 0 bases and 8 bases, there was a span of 14 bases. In germline, CDR1 is MNHEY, CDR2 SMNVEV (reference sequence). The CDR3 loop reads CASSLSGQGSDEQFF. CDR3 bases: TGTGCCAGCAGTTTATCGGGGCAGGGGTCTGATGAGCAGTTCTTC.

In its sample, this clonotype was seen many times. The chain uses TRBV2 and TRBJ2-3; TRBD1 is a possible D gene (6 bases). In germline, CDR1 is SNHLY, CDR2 FYNNEI. The CDR3 is made up of 15 amino acids. V gave up 7 bases and J gave up 0 bases, with 14 bases separating them. The CDR3 loop reads CASNSGATSTDTQYF. As DNA, the CDR3 is TGTGCCAGCAACTCAGGGGCGACTAGCACAGATACGCAGTATTTT.

On this clonotype: A much larger clone lies a single base off, so this may be a read error. The gene calls are TRBV10-3 and TRBJ2-3, with 10 bases matching TRBD2. V shed 2 bases, J shed 10 bases, and the junction held 9 bases outside the gene matches. CDR3 length: 15 amino acids. Germline-derived CDR1 and CDR2 are ENHRY and SYGVKD. The CDR3 loop is CAISESGRVGDAQYF. CDR3 DNA sequence: TGTGCCATCAGTGAGAGCGGGAGGGTCGGTGATGCGCAGTATTTT.